Listed here are 12 T cell receptor beta chains from one sample, sequenced in a study of blood T cells in healthy people across ages (dated by TCRdb to between 2014 and 2017). Library preparation employed 5' RACE. Reads for this sample came from an Illumina HiSeq 2500. A second about 7 to 11 cycle PCR used a sample-barcoded 5' primer and a J-beta primer mix. TCRdb took the public reads, trimmed them with fastp at Q25, ran MiXCR for clone calling and kept in-frame beta chains. Every entry covers one CDR3 protein and lists the most common genes and DNA from its rows. This sample gives over 500,000 distinct CDR3 sequences in total; over 40% of them show up just once. Roughly 13% of the sample is held by the ten biggest clonotypes. The sequenced sample consisted of blood. These TCRs come from a woman aged 80 or over in good health.

This clonotype was counted at least ten times. The chain links TRBV3-1 to TRBJ2-1, with D unclear. The V end was cut by 1 base, the J end by 6 bases, with 4 bases between. This CDR3 is built from 12 residues. Per germline, CDR1 LGHDT and CDR2 YNNKEL (reference sequence). CDR3 nucleotides: TGTGCCAGCAGCCAAGTTCCCAATGAGCAGTTCTTC. Its translation is CASSQVPNEQFF.

Concerning this clonotype itself: Given a much more abundant clone one base away, this may be a read error. V gene TRBV5-1 combines with J gene TRBJ1-2; D is unresolved. V was shortened by 7 bases and J by 3 bases, with 10 bases between the two germline ends. The CDR3 runs 12 residues. CDR1 and CDR2 from the germline V gene are SGHRS and YFSETQ. The CDR3: CASGDGDYGYTF. The DNA of the CDR3 is TGCGCCAGCGGCGATGGGGACTATGGCTACACCTTC.

This clonotype was counted at least ten times. J is TRBJ2-2 and V is TRBV20-1, with D hard to call. This CDR3 is 13 amino acids long. The germline CDR1 and CDR2 sequences are DFQATT and SNEGSKA (reference sequence). The CDR3 reads CAQPHRSTGELFF. The CDR3 bases are TGCGCACAACCCCACCGCAGCACCGGGGAGCTGTTTTTT.

This clonotype was recorded at least ten times. The chain uses TRBV5-1 and TRBJ2-3, with D perhaps TRBD1 (6 bases). V lost 4 bases, J lost 6 bases, and 15 bases lay in between. The CDR3 is 14 residues long. Germline CDR1 is SGHRS and CDR2 is YFSETQ. CDR3 nucleotides: TGCGCCAGCAGCCTACCCACAGGGAAGGATACGCAGTATTTT. It yields the protein CASSLPTGKDTQYF.

The chain employs TRBV19 and TRBJ2-3, with D uncertain. V was cut by 7 bases and J by 8 bases, with 22 bases left in between. Germline CDR1 LNHDA, CDR2 SQIVND (reference sequence). This CDR3 spans 15 amino acids. The CDR3 reads CASMDPKGLKGTQYF. CDR3 DNA sequence: TGTGCCAGTATGGACCCGAAGGGTTTGAAGGGTACGCAGTATTTT.

V gene TRBV2 combines with J gene TRBJ2-3; 8 nucleotides align to TRBD1. The CDR3 is 10 residues long. V gave up 10 bases and J gave up 11 bases; unmatched junction bases: 5. Germline values: CDR1 SNHLY, CDR2 FYNNEI. CDR3 protein: CANDRGRQYF. DNA for the CDR3: TGTGCCAACGACAGGGGAAGGCAGTATTTT.

The rearrangement joins TRBV5-1 to TRBJ2-7; 12 nucleotides align to TRBD2. The CDR3 extends over 15 amino acids. V shed 5 bases and J 7 bases; nucleotides not matched to a gene: 10. The germline CDR1 and CDR2 sequences are SGHRS and YFSETQ. CDR3 protein: CASRTSGSRNNEQYF. In DNA form, the CDR3 reads TGCGCCAGCAGGACTAGCGGGAGTAGGAACAATGAGCAGTACTTC. The full variable domain, rest sourced from reference TRBV5-1 and TRBJ2-7, is KAGVTQTPRYLIKTRGQQVTLSCSPISGHRSVSWYQQTPGQGLQFLFEYFSETQRNKGNFPGRFSGRQFSNSRSEMNVSTLELGDSALYLCASRTSGSRNNEQYFGPGTRLTVT.

The chain joins TRBV18 to TRBJ1-2, with 9 nucleotides matching TRBD1. The CDR3 length is 17 residues. After removal of 5 bases from V and 6 bases from J, the junction contained 16 bases not matched to a gene. CDR1 and CDR2 (germline): KGHSH, LQKENI. CDR3 protein: CASSKQQGAMSFHGYTF. The CDR3 region has the DNA TGTGCCAGCTCAAAGCAACAGGGGGCGATGAGTTTTCATGGCTACACCTTC.

V is TRBV20-1 and J is TRBJ1-2; maybe TRBD1 (5 bases). Trimming shortened V by 1 base and J by 4 bases, and 13 bases separated the two germline ends. Germline lookup yields CDR1 DFQATT and CDR2 SNEGSKA (reference sequence). The CDR3 consists of 14 residues. The CDR3, as DNA: TGCAGTGCTAGAGCCTTTTTCACAGGCTATGGCTACACCTTC. It translates to CSARAFFTGYGYTF.

The chain combines TRBV7-9 with TRBJ2-7; 8 nucleotides match TRBD1. V lost 7 bases, J lost 7 bases, and 27 bases stayed unmatched. The CDR3 runs to 19 residues. Per germline, CDR1 SEHNR and CDR2 FQNEAQ (reference sequence). The CDR3 protein is CASTKGQGTGVQAYNEQYF. The CDR3 DNA sequence: TGTGCCAGCACTAAAGGACAGGGAACAGGGGTACAGGCTTACAATGAGCAGTACTTC. Full variable domain (outside the CDR3, taken from reference TRBV7-9 and TRBJ2-7): DTGVSQNPRHKITKRGQNVTFRCDPISEHNRLYWYRQTLGQGPEFLTYFQNEAQLEKSRLLSDRFSAERPKGSFSTLEIQRTEQGDSAMYLCASTKGQGTGVQAYNEQYFGPGTRLTVT.

The rearrangement joins TRBV6-5 to TRBJ2-3, with a weak D call TRBD2 (6 bases). Germline V CDR1 and CDR2: MNHEY, SVGAGI. This CDR3 is 16 amino acids long. V was pared by 6 bases and J by 0 bases, with 16 bases between. The CDR3, as DNA: TGTGCCAGCAGGGTTTATGCGGGGCGGAGCACAGATACGCAGTATTTT. Its translation: CASRVYAGRSTDTQYF.

This clonotype was recorded many times. The chain employs TRBV10-3 and TRBJ2-3, with a weak D call TRBD1 (5 bases). The germline gives CDR1 ENHRY, CDR2 SYGVKD. The CDR3 length is 14 residues. Trimming took 5 bases from V and 5 from J, leaving 14 bases between them. The CDR3, as DNA: TGTGCCATCAGTAGCGCAGGGTGGGAAGATACGCAGTATTTT. This gives the protein CAISSAGWEDTQYF.